This T cell receptor (beta chain) appears in the sequencing data of a study of blood T cell repertoires in COVID-19. Germline CDR1 is SGDLS and CDR2 is YYNGEE. V lost 4 bases and J lost 4, with 17 bases in between. The length of the CDR3 is 15 residues. This table comes from immunoSEQ multiplex PCR, and its TCRdb copy is limited to in-frame clones, with some not included. The sample records under 350,000 clones, more than 85% being singletons. The clonotype originates from a man in his forties with acute or convalescent COVID-19. Sequencing input: peripheral blood. This chain joins TRBV9 and TRBJ1-2, with D unresolved. CDR3 in amino acids: CASSSRPTSLYGYTF. CDR3 DNA sequence: TGTGCCAGCAGCTCCCGCCCGACAAGTCTCTATGGCTACACCTTC. The full variable domain, its missing parts supplied by reference TRBV9 and TRBJ1-2, is DSGVTQTPKHLITATGQRVTLRCSPRSGDLSVYWYQQSLDQGLQFLIQYYNGEERAKGNILERFSAQQFPDLHSELNLSSLELGDSALYFCASSSRPTSLYGYTFGSGTRLTVV.